The clone carrying this TCR beta chain was seen repeatedly, ten times or more. Antigen: not known. It was uncontrolled infection, other autoimmune disease, pregnancy or lactation that excluded patients. The data are from a study of T cells in Graves' hyperthyroidism and ophthalmopathy. Study observations and caveats: Most thyroid clonotypes expanded above 0.001 appeared in blood too. A model of 13 V-J features distinguished ophthalmopathy from stable hyperthyroidism.

From RNA transcripts, TCR beta CDR3 regions were amplified. First-round RT-PCR targeting the TCR CDR3 was performed with the HTBI primer set. TCRdb analysed the multiplex PCR reads with MiXCR anew, one entry per CDR3 protein. The sample includes fewer than 650,000 distinct CDR3 sequences, 40% to 50% of them seen just once. This CDR3 is 14 amino acids long. The V end lost 5 bases, the J end lost 5 bases, and 15 bases lay between the germline ends. Germline V CDR1 and CDR2: SGHTA, FQGTGA. The specimen was peripheral blood or thyroid tissue (not recorded which). The gene calls are TRBV7-3 and TRBJ1-1; D possibly corresponds to TRBD1 (5 bases). The receptor's source is an adult woman with Graves' disease, either hyperthyroidism or ophthalmopathy (not recorded which). CDR3 nucleotide sequence: TGTGCCAGCAGCACCCAAGGGGCACCTACTGAAGCTTTCTTT. It translates to CASSTQGAPTEAFF.